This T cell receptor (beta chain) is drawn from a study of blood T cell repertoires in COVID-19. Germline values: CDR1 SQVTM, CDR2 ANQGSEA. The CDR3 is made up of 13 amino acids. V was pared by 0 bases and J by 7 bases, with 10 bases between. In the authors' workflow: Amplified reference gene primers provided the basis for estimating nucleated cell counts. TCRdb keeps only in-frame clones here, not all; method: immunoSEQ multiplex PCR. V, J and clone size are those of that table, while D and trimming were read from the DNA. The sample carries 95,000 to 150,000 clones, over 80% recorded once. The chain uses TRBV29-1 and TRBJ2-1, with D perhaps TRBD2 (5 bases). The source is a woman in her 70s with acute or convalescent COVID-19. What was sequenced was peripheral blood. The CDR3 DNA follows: TGCAGCGTTGAAGAAACTAGAATGAATGAGCAGTTCTTC. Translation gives CSVEETRMNEQFF.